The 19 T cell receptor beta chains in this list originate from one sample, sequenced in a study of CD8 T cells in Susac syndrome (dated 2019 in TCRdb). Receptor amplification or capture employed the immunoSEQ multiplex PCR assay. RNA was extracted with the RNeasy kit and roughly 0.45 to 1 ug was reverse transcribed using random hexamers. The public reads were quality trimmed at Q25 with fastp and then assembled into clones with MiXCR by TCRdb, keeping productive beta chains. Duplicate CDR3 protein sequences are folded into a single record with the most common DNA and genes. Across this sample there are about 120,000 distinct CDR3 sequences, with around 93% seen only once. Roughly 0.12% of the sample goes to the ten largest clones. The specimen was CD8+ T cells from PBMCs. The receptors come from a human donor in good health.

The genes are TRBV7-9 and TRBJ2-7; 9 bases map to TRBD2. The CDR3 runs 15 residues. Germline loops: CDR1 SEHNR, CDR2 FQNEAQ (reference sequence). V lost 1 base and J lost 6; bases outside the gene matches: 7. The DNA for the CDR3 is TGTGCCAGCAGCTTAGAAAGGAGCGGGAGGAGCGAGCAGTACTTC. It translates to CASSLERSGRSEQYF.

CDR3 loop: CASSYGGGGYTF. CDR3 sequence (DNA): TGTGCCAGCAGTTACGGGGGTGGCGGCTACACCTTC. The chain combines TRBV6-5 with TRBJ1-2, with TRBD1 as a possible D gene (5 bases). The ends were cut back, 2 bases at V and 8 bases at J, with 9 bases in the middle. CDR1 and CDR2 (germline): MNHEY, SVGAGI. This CDR3 is built from 12 residues.

V usage is TRBV6-2 or TRBV6-3 and J usage is TRBJ2-5; no clear D gene. V gave up 5 bases and J gave up 3 bases, with 13 bases separating them. CDR3 size: 14 residues. Germline CDR1 is MNHEY and CDR2 is SVGEGT. The CDR3 sequence: CASSTSYPEETQYF. CDR3 nucleotides: TGTGCCAGCAGTACATCTTATCCCGAAGAGACCCAGTACTTC.

The chain recombines TRBV11-2 with TRBJ1-1; 7 bases line up with TRBD1. The CDR3 covers 14 residues. The ends lost 8 bases at V and 1 base at J; junction bases unmatched: 7. CDR1 is SGHAT and CDR2 is FQNNGV in the germline V gene. CDR3 DNA: TGTGCCAGCGGGGAACAGGGGACGAACACTGAAGCTTTCTTT. This gives the protein CASGEQGTNTEAFF.

This clonotype showed up just once. The chain uses TRBV19 and TRBJ1-2; 8 positions agree with TRBD1. This CDR3 region has 12 residues. The ends lost 10 bases at V and 2 bases at J; junction bases unmatched: 3. Germline CDR1 reads LNHDA; CDR2 reads SQIVND (reference sequence). The CDR3 region is CATDRDNYGYTF. CDR3 DNA: TGTGCCACGGACAGGGACAACTATGGCTACACCTTC.

This chain links TRBV7-3 with TRBJ1-5, with no clear D. The ends were cut back, 2 bases at V and 5 bases at J, with 4 bases in the middle. The CDR3 spans 12 residues. Looked up from germline, CDR1 is SGHTA and CDR2 is FQGTGA. As DNA, the CDR3 is TGTGCCAGCAGCTTATACGATCAGCCCCAGCATTTT. Translating gives CASSLYDQPQHF. Looking up the rest from reference TRBV7-3 and TRBJ1-5 gives the full variable domain: GAGVSQTPSNKVTEKGKYVELRCDPISGHTALYWYRQSLGQGPEFLIYFQGTGAADDSGLPNDRFFAVRPEGSVSTLKIQRTERGDSAVYLCASSLYDQPQHFGDGTRLSIL.

The chain is built from TRBV7-3 and TRBJ2-1, with a weak D call TRBD2 (5 bases). Germline CDR1 and CDR2: SGHTA and FQGTGA. The V end was cut by 5 bases, the J end by 5 bases, with 13 bases between. This CDR3 spans 14 amino acids. The chain's CDR3 is CASSKGGDHNEQFF. CDR3 nucleotide sequence: TGTGCCAGCAGCAAAGGAGGTGACCACAATGAGCAGTTCTTC.

The chain links TRBV5-1 to TRBJ2-5, with unresolved D. V lost 1 base and J 1 base, leaving 8 bases between the germline ends. Looked up from germline, CDR1 is SGHRS and CDR2 is YFSETQ. This CDR3 contains 14 residues. The CDR3 is CASSLPAPQETQYF. The CDR3 DNA follows: TGCGCCAGCAGCTTGCCGGCACCCCAAGAGACCCAGTACTTC.

V and J are TRBV7-3 and TRBJ1-1, with TRBD1 matching 8 bases. In germline, CDR1 is SGHTA, CDR2 FQGTGA. Germline trimming cut 1 base from V and 2 bases from J; bases unmatched to any gene: 3. The CDR3 length is 15 residues. The CDR3: CASSLNQGANTEAFF. CDR3 nucleotides: TGTGCCAGCAGCTTAAATCAGGGGGCAAACACTGAAGCTTTCTTT.

The chain has TRBV11-2 and TRBJ2-3; D may be TRBD1 or TRBD2 (5 bases each). Germline V gene data show CDR1 as SGHAT and CDR2 as FQNNGV. The CDR3 has 13 amino acids. V lost 5 bases and J 4 bases, leaving 10 bases between the germline ends. The CDR3 DNA sequence: TGTGCCAGCAGCCCGGGGCCGTCAGATACGCAGTATTTT. Encoded protein: CASSPGPSDTQYF. Variable domain in full (rest from reference TRBV11-2 and TRBJ2-3): EAGVAQSPRYKIIEKRQSVAFWCNPISGHATLYWYQQILGQGPKLLIQFQNNGVVDDSQLPKDRFSAERLKGVDSTLKIQPAKLEDSAVYLCASSPGPSDTQYFGPGTRLTVL.

This chain links TRBV29-1 with TRBJ2-1; 8 bases map to TRBD1. Trimming at V came to 8 bases and at J to 6 bases, leaving 3 bases not matched to a gene. Germline CDR1 is SQVTM and CDR2 is ANQGSEA. This CDR3 contains 11 residues. The CDR3 DNA reads TGCAGCACTACAGGGGGCAATGAGCAGTTCTTC. The encoded protein is CSTTGGNEQFF.

This clonotype was seen just once. The chain joins TRBV5-4 to TRBJ2-3, with 8 bases that match TRBD1. CDR1 is SGHNT, CDR2 YYREEE, per germline (reference sequence). This CDR3 contains 16 residues. The ends lost 4 bases at V and 4 bases at J; junction bases unmatched: 11. Here the CDR3 DNA reads TGTGCCAGCAGCGGCCATATACAGGGGGGATCAGATACGCAGTATTTT. As protein: CASSGHIQGGSDTQYF.

The chain links TRBV19 to TRBJ1-1; no reliable D call. The CDR3 length is 15 residues. Germline V gene lookup returns CDR1 LNHDA and CDR2 SQIVND (reference sequence). V shed 3 bases and J shed 4 bases, with 15 bases lying between them. The CDR3 protein is CASSIWTDFGTEAFF. CDR3 nucleotides: TGTGCCAGTAGTATTTGGACGGATTTTGGCACTGAAGCTTTCTTT.

This clonotype has just one count. The chain is built from TRBV7-6 and TRBJ1-1; TRBD1 might be the D (6 bases). The length of the CDR3 is 15 residues. The germline V and J ends were trimmed by 5 bases and 4 bases, with 17 bases remaining between them. Per the germline V gene, CDR1 is SGHVS and CDR2 is FNYEAQ. DNA of the CDR3: TGTGCCAGCAGCCTGGGTGCGCAGGGGCTCACTGAAGCTTTCTTT. This sequence encodes CASSLGAQGLTEAFF. The full variable domain, rest sourced from reference TRBV7-6 and TRBJ1-1, is GAGVSQSPRYKVTKRGQDVALRCDPISGHVSLYWYRQALGQGPEFLTYFNYEAQQDKSGLPNDRFSAERPEGSISTLTIQRTEQRDSAMYRCASSLGAQGLTEAFFGQGTRLTVV.

The chain has TRBV29-1 and TRBJ2-7, with 9 bases aligning to TRBD2. CDR3 length: 16 residues. V was pared by 6 bases and J by 2 bases, with 14 bases of the junction left unmatched. Germline CDR1 SQVTM, CDR2 ANQGSEA. The CDR3 protein is CSVEGLAGKPAYEQYF. The CDR3 DNA sequence: TGCAGCGTAGAGGGGCTAGCGGGGAAACCCGCCTACGAGCAGTACTTC.

This chain connects TRBV20-1 to TRBJ1-4, with 8 bases that match TRBD1. The length of the CDR3 is 14 residues. Germline CDR1 and CDR2: DFQATT and SNEGSKA (reference sequence). The J segment lost 5 bases and the V segment lost 3 bases, leaving 5 bases of the junction unmatched. CDR3: CSASKGQGNEKLFF. CDR3 nucleotide sequence: TGCAGTGCTAGCAAAGGACAGGGCAATGAAAAACTGTTTTTT.

V and J are TRBV14 and TRBJ2-2; 14 bases are a match to TRBD2. The CDR3 contains 20 residues. Trimming cost V 0 bases and J 6 bases; bases outside gene matches: 12. Germline V gives CDR1 SGHDN, CDR2 FVKESK. The CDR3 region is CASSQDRAGTSGRLSGELFF. The DNA for the CDR3 is TGTGCCAGCAGCCAAGATCGGGCCGGGACTAGCGGGAGATTGTCCGGGGAGCTGTTTTTT.

The gene calls are TRBV6-2 or TRBV6-3 and TRBJ1-5, with D hard to call. The CDR3 totals 16 residues. V was cut by 2 bases and J by 0 bases, with 11 bases left in between. CDR1 is MNHEY and CDR2 is SVGEGT in the germline V gene. The CDR3 here is CASSYRLDLSNQPQHF. The CDR3, as DNA: TGTGCCAGCAGTTACCGCCTGGACCTTAGCAATCAGCCCCAGCATTTT.

This clonotype was counted only a few times. The V call is TRBV7-9, the J call TRBJ1-1, with D unresolved. V was cut by 3 bases and J by 1 base, with 6 bases left in between. The CDR3 consists of 13 residues. Germline CDR1 reads SEHNR; CDR2 reads FQNEAQ (reference sequence). The CDR3 DNA reads as TGTGCCAGCAGCTTGGCGGCGAACACTGAAGCTTTCTTT. This codes for CASSLAANTEAFF.